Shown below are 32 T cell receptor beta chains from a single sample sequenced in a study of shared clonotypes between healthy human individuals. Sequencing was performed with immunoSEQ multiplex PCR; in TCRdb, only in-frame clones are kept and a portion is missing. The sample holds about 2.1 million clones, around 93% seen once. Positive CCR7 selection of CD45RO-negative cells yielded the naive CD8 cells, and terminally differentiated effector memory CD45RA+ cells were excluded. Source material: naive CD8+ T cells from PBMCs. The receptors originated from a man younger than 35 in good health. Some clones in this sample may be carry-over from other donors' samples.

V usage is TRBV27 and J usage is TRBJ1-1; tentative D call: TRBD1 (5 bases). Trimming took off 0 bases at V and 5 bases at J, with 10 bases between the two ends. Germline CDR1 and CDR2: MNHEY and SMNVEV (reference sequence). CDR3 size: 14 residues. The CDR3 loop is CASSLSLGETEAFF. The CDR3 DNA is TGTGCCAGCAGTTTATCCTTGGGGGAAACTGAAGCTTTCTTT.

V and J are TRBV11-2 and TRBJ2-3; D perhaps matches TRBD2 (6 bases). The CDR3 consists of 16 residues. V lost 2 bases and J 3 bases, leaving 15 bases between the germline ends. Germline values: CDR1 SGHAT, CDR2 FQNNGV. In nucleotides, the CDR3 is TGTGCCAGCAGCTTACCCGGGGGTCCGGCGACAGATACGCAGTATTTT. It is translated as CASSLPGGPATDTQYF.

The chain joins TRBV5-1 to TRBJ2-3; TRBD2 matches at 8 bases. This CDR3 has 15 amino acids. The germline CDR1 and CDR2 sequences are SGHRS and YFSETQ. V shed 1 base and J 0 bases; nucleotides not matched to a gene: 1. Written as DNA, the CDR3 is TGCGCCAGCAGCTTGTTAGCGGGGAGCACAGATACGCAGTATTTT. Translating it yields CASSLLAGSTDTQYF.

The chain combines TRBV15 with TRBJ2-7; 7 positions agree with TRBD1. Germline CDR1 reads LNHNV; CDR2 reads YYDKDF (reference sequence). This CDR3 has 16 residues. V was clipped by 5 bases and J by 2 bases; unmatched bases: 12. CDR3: CATSARDSINPYEQYF. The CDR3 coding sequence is TGTGCCACCAGCGCCCGGGACAGCATAAACCCCTACGAGCAGTACTTC.

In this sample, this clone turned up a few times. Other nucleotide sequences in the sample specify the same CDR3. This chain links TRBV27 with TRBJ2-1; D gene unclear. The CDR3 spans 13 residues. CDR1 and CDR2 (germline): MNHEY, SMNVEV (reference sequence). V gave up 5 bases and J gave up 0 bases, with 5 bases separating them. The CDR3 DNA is TGTGCCAGCAGTATAAGCTCCTACAATGAGCAGTTCTTC. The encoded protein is CASSISSYNEQFF.

CDR3 loop: CSVDPGDVDYGYTF. CDR3 coding DNA: TGCAGCGTAGACCCGGGCGACGTGGACTATGGCTACACCTTC. V usage is TRBV29-1 and J usage is TRBJ1-2, with unresolved D. Per the germline V gene, CDR1 is SQVTM and CDR2 is ANQGSEA. Trimming removed 6 bases at V and 3 bases at J, with 17 bases between. This CDR3 comprises 14 residues. The full variable domain, in which reference TRBV29-1 and TRBJ1-2 provide the parts outside the CDR3, is SAVISQKPSRDICQRGTSLTIQCQVDSQVTMMFWYRQQPGQSLTLIATANQGSEATYESGFVIDKFPISRPNLTFSTLTVSNMSPEDSSIYLCSVDPGDVDYGYTFGSGTRLTVV.

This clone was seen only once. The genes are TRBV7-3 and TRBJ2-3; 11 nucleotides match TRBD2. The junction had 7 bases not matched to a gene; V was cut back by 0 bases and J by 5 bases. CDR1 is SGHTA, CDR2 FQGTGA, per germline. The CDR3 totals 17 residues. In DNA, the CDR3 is TGTGCCAGCAGCTTAACGTTACTAGCGGGAGAAGAAGATACGCAGTATTTT. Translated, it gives CASSLTLLAGEEDTQYF. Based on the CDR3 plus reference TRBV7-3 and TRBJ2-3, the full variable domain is GAGVSQTPSNKVTEKGKYVELRCDPISGHTALYWYRQSLGQGPEFLIYFQGTGAADDSGLPNDRFFAVRPEGSVSTLKIQRTERGDSAVYLCASSLTLLAGEEDTQYFGPGTRLTVL.

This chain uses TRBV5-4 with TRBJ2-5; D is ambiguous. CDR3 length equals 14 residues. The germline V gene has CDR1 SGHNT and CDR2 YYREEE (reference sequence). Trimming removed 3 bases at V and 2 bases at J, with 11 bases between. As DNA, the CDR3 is TGTGCCAGCAGCTCTCTGAACGGACAAGAGACCCAGTACTTC. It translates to CASSSLNGQETQYF.

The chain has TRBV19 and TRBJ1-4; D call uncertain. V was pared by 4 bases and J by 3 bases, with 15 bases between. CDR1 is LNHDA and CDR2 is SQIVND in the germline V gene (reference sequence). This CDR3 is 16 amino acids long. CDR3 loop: CASSNRVQAANEKLFF. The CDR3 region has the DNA TGTGCCAGTAGTAACCGTGTTCAGGCCGCTAATGAAAAACTGTTTTTT. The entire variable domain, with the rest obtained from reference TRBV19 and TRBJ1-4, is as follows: DGGITQSPKYLFRKEGQNVTLSCEQNLNHDAMYWYRQDPGQGLRLIYYSQIVNDFQKGDIAEGYSVSREKKESFPLTVTSAQKNPTAFYLCASSNRVQAANEKLFFGSGTQLSVL.

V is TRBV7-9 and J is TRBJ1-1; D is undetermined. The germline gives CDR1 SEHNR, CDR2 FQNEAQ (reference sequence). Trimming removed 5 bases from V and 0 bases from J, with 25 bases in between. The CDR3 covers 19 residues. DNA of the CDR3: TGTGCCAGCAGCCGGTCGGAGGTGTCCCGACACATCATGAACACTGAAGCTTTCTTT. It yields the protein CASSRSEVSRHIMNTEAFF.

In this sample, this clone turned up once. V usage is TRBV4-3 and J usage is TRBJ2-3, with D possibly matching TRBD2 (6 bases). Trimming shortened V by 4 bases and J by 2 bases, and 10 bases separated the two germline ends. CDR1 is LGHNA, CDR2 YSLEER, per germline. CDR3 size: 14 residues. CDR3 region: CASSLEGTTDTQYF. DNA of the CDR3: TGCGCCAGCAGCCTGGAGGGAACCACAGATACGCAGTATTTT.

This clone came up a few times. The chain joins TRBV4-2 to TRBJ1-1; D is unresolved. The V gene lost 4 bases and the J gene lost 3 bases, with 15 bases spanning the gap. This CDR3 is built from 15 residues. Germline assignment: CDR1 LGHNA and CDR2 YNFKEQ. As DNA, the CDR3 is TGTGCCAGCAGCCTGGGCTACCGGGAGGACACTGAAGCTTTCTTT. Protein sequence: CASSLGYREDTEAFF.

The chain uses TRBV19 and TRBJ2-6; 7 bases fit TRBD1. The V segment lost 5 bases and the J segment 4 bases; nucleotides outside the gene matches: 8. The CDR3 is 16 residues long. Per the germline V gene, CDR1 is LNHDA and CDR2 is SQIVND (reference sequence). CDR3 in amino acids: CASSPGQLYGANVLTF. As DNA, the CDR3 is TGTGCCAGTAGTCCGGGACAGCTTTACGGGGCCAACGTCCTGACTTTC. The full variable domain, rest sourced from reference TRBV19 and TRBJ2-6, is DGGITQSPKYLFRKEGQNVTLSCEQNLNHDAMYWYRQDPGQGLRLIYYSQIVNDFQKGDIAEGYSVSREKKESFPLTVTSAQKNPTAFYLCASSPGQLYGANVLTFGAGSRLTVL.

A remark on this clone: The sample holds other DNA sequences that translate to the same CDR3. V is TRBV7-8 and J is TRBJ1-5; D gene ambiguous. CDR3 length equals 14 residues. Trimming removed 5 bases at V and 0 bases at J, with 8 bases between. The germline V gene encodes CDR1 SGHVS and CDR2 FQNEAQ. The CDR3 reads CASSQIYSNQPQHF. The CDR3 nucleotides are TGTGCCAGCAGCCAGATTTATAGCAATCAGCCCCAGCATTTT. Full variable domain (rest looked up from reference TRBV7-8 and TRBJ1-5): GAGVSQSPRYKVAKRGQDVALRCDPISGHVSLFWYQQALGQGPEFLTYFQNEAQLDKSGLPSDRFFAERPEGSVSTLKIQRTQQEDSAVYLCASSQIYSNQPQHFGDGTRLSIL.

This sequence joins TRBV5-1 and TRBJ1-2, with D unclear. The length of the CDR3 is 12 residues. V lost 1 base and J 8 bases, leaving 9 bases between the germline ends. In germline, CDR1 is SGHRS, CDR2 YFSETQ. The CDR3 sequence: CASSLTRGGYTF. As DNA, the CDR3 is TGCGCCAGCAGCTTGACGCGTGGGGGCTACACCTTC.

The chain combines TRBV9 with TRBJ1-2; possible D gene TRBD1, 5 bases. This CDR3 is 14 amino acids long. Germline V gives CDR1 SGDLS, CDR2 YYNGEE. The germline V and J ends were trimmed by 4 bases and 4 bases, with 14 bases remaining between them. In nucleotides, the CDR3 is TGTGCCAGCAGCCCGGACCGCGGGGGCTATGGCTACACCTTC. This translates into CASSPDRGGYGYTF.

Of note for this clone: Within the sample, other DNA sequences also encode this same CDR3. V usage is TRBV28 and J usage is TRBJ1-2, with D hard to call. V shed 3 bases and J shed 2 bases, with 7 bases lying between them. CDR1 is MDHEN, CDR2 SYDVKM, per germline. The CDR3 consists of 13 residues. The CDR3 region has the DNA TGTGCCAGCAGTTTGGTAAGGAACTATGGCTACACCTTC. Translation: CASSLVRNYGYTF.

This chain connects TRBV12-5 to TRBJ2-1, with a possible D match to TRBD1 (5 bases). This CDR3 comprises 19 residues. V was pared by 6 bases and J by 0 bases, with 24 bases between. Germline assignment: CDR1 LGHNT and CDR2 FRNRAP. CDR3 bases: TGTGCTAGTGGCAGTGGCACAGGAACTTTTACGGACTCCTACAATGAGCAGTTCTTC. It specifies CASGSGTGTFTDSYNEQFF.

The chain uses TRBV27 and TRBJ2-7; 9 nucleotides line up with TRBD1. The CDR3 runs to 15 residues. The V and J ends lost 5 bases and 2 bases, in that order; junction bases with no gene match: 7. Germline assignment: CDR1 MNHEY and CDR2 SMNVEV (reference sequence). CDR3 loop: CASSKYRDRAYEQYF. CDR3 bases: TGTGCCAGCAGTAAATACCGGGACAGGGCCTACGAGCAGTACTTC.

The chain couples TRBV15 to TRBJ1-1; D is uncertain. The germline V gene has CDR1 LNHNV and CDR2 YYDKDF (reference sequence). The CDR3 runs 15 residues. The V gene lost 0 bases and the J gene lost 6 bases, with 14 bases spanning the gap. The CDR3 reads CATSRDLGKGAEAFF. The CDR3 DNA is TGTGCCACCAGCAGAGATCTAGGTAAGGGCGCTGAAGCTTTCTTT.

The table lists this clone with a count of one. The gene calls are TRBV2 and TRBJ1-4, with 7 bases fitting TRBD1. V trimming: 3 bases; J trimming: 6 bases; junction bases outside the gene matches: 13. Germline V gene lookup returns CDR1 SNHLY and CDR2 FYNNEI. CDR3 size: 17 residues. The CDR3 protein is CASSEFGEGALDEKLFF. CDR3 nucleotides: TGTGCCAGCAGTGAGTTCGGCGAGGGGGCGTTGGATGAAAAACTGTTTTTT.

The CDR3 sequence is CASSHGGRKDTQYF. For the CDR3, the DNA is TGTGCCAGCAGCCATGGCGGGAGGAAAGATACGCAGTATTTT. The chain couples TRBV7-9 to TRBJ2-3, with 8 positions matching TRBD2. V lost 5 bases and J lost 5; bases outside the gene matches: 6. Germline loops: CDR1 SEHNR, CDR2 FQNEAQ (reference sequence). The CDR3 is 14 amino acids.

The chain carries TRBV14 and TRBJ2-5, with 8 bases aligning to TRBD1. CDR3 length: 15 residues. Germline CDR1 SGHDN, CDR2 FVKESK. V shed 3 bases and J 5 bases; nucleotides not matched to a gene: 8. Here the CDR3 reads CASSHNIDRGETQYF. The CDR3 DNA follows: TGTGCCAGCAGCCATAACATCGACAGGGGTGAGACCCAGTACTTC.

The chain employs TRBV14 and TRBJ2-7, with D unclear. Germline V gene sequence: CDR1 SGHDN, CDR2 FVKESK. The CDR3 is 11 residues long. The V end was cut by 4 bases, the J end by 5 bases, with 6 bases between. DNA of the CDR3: TGTGCCAGCAGCCCCGGACACGAGCAGTACTTC. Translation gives CASSPGHEQYF.

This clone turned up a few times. Written as DNA, the CDR3 is TGTGCCAGCAGTCCTCTCTCGGTCTCAATAGGGAATCAGCCCCAGCATTTT. Its translation is CASSPLSVSIGNQPQHF. This chain uses TRBV28 with TRBJ1-5; no definite D call. V shed 5 bases and J shed 4 bases, with 21 bases lying between them. CDR3 length: 17 amino acids. Per the germline V gene, CDR1 is MDHEN and CDR2 is SYDVKM.

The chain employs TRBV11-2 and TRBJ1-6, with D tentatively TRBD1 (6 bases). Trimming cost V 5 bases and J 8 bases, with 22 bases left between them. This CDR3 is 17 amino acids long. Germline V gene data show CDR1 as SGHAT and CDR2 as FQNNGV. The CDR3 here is CASSRSRGGRDDSPLHF. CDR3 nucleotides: TGTGCCAGCAGCCGATCAAGGGGGGGGAGGGACGATTCACCCCTCCACTTT.

CDR3 sequence: CAGTAEEDYGYTF. CDR3 nucleotides: TGTGCCGGGACAGCTGAAGAAGACTATGGCTACACCTTC. The chain couples TRBV30 to TRBJ1-2, with 7 positions matching TRBD1. Germline-derived CDR1 and CDR2 are GTSNPN and SVGIG (reference sequence). J lost 3 bases, V lost 8 bases, and 9 bases had no gene match. The CDR3 has 13 residues.

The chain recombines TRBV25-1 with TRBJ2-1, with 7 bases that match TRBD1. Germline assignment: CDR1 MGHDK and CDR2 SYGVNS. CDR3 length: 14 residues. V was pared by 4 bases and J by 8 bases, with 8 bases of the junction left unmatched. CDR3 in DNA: TGTGCCAGCAGTGCCATGACAGGGATGGATGAGCAGTTCTTC. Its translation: CASSAMTGMDEQFF.

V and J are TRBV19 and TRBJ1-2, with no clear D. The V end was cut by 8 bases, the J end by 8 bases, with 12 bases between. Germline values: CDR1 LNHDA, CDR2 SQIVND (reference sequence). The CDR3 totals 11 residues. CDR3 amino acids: CASGPRSGYTF. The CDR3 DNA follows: TGTGCCAGTGGGCCCAGGTCGGGCTACACCTTC.

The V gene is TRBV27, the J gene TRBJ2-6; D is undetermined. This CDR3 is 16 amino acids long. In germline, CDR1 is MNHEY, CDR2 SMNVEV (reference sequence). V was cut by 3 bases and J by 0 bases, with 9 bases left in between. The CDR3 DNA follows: TGTGCCAGCAGTTTGTCAGGAAACTCTGGGGCCAACGTCCTGACTTTC. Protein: CASSLSGNSGANVLTF.

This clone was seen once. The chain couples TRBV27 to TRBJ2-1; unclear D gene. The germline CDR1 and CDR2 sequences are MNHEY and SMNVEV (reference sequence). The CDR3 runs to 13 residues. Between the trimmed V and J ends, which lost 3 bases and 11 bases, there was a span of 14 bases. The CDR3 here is CASSFGPNGKQFF. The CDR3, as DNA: TGTGCCAGCAGTTTCGGACCGAATGGCAAGCAGTTCTTC.

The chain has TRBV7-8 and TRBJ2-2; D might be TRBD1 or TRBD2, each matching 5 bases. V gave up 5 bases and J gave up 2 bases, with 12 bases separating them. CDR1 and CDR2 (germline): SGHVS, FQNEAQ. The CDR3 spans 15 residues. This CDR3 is CASSRGADNTGELFF. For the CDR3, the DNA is TGTGCCAGCAGCCGGGGCGCAGATAACACCGGGGAGCTGTTTTTT.